Listed here are 10 T cell receptor beta chains from one sample, sequenced in a study of cytomegalovirus exposure and HLA in healthy donors. Primers included in the PCR were 60 Vbeta and 13 Jbeta primers. The assay was immunoSEQ multiplex PCR, and TCRdb's table has in-frame clones only and misses some. The profile shows roughly 86,000 clones, about two thirds of them singletons. The sample consisted of PBMCs. Receptors originate from a man in his sixties in good health and CMV-seronegative.

This chain links TRBV27 with TRBJ1-5; maybe TRBD1 (5 bases). The germline gives CDR1 MNHEY, CDR2 SMNVEV (reference sequence). The CDR3 runs 13 residues. The V end was cut by 5 bases, the J end by 6 bases, with 11 bases between. As DNA, the CDR3 is TGTGCCAGCAGTGTCAGGGAGGCTCAGCCCCAGCATTTT. Its translation is CASSVREAQPQHF.

The rearrangement joins TRBV28 to TRBJ2-5; the match to TRBD1 covers 10 bases. The CDR3 sequence is 15 residues long. The V segment lost 4 bases and the J segment 5 bases; nucleotides outside the gene matches: 7. CDR1 and CDR2 from the germline V gene are MDHEN and SYDVKM. CDR3 DNA: TGTGCCAGCAGTTCCGGGACAGGGGTGGGGGAGACCCAGTACTTC. Amino acids: CASSSGTGVGETQYF.

The V call is TRBV9, the J call TRBJ2-3, with 8 nucleotides matching TRBD2. The V segment lost 3 bases and the J segment 3 bases; nucleotides outside the gene matches: 6. Per germline, CDR1 SGDLS and CDR2 YYNGEE. This CDR3 is 15 amino acids long. The CDR3 DNA reads as TGTGCCAGCAGCGCTCCCGGGGGGGCGACAGATACGCAGTATTTT. Its protein product is CASSAPGGATDTQYF.

This clone has a handful of counts. The V and J genes are TRBV6-1 and TRBJ1-5; 8 bases fit TRBD1. CDR3 length equals 15 residues. The J segment lost 8 bases and the V segment lost 1 base, leaving 7 bases of the junction unmatched. Germline CDR1 MNHNS, CDR2 SASEGT. CDR3 in amino acids: CASSEEGTGGEPQHF. The DNA for the CDR3 is TGTGCCAGCAGTGAAGAGGGGACAGGCGGGGAGCCCCAGCATTTT.

The rearrangement joins TRBV5-8 to TRBJ2-3; a weak D match, TRBD1 (5 bases). The germline V and J ends were trimmed by 6 bases and 1 base, with 12 bases remaining between them. The CDR3 is 14 amino acids. From germline, CDR1 is SGHTS and CDR2 YDEGEE. The CDR3 DNA reads TGTGCCAGCACCCTTGGCAGGGGCACAGATACGCAGTATTTT. Residues: CASTLGRGTDTQYF.

V gene TRBV7-6 combines with J gene TRBJ2-3; 9 bases agree with TRBD1. CDR3 length equals 15 residues. CDR1 and CDR2 from the germline V gene are SGHVS and FNYEAQ. Germline trimming cut 2 bases from V and 1 base from J; bases unmatched to any gene: 1. The CDR3 DNA is TGTGCCAGCAGCTTATGGACAGGGGGCACAGATACGCAGTATTTT. It encodes CASSLWTGGTDTQYF. Full variable domain (remainder filled in from reference TRBV7-6 and TRBJ2-3): GAGVSQSPRYKVTKRGQDVALRCDPISGHVSLYWYRQALGQGPEFLTYFNYEAQQDKSGLPNDRFSAERPEGSISTLTIQRTEQRDSAMYRCASSLWTGGTDTQYFGPGTRLTVL.

The genes are TRBV2 and TRBJ1-5, with 7 bases aligning to TRBD1. The germline V gene encodes CDR1 SNHLY and CDR2 FYNNEI. CDR3 length equals 14 residues. With V trimmed by 8 bases and J by 1 base, 5 bases remained unmatched. The DNA for the CDR3 is TGTGCCAGCTGCTGGGACAGCAGCAATCAGCCCCAGCATTTT. Protein product: CASCWDSSNQPQHF.

J is TRBJ2-1 and V is TRBV10-3, with TRBD2 matching over 12 bases. Per the germline V gene, CDR1 is ENHRY and CDR2 is SYGVKD. The CDR3 totals 16 residues. The junction had 5 bases not matched to a gene; V was cut back by 2 bases and J by 6 bases. CDR3 region: CAISEHTSGRINEQFF. CDR3 nucleotides: TGTGCCATCAGTGAGCACACTAGCGGGAGGATCAATGAGCAGTTCTTC.

V usage is TRBV5-4 and J usage is TRBJ2-3, with 10 bases aligning to TRBD2. The length of the CDR3 is 18 residues. The germline CDR1 and CDR2 sequences are SGHNT and YYREEE (reference sequence). The junction had 14 bases not matched to a gene; V was cut back by 3 bases and J by 4 bases. As DNA, the CDR3 is TGTGCCAGCAGCTCCCCGACTCCCCAGCGGGGGGGTGCAGATACGCAGTATTTT. As protein: CASSSPTPQRGGADTQYF. Drawing the rest from reference TRBV5-4 and TRBJ2-3, the complete variable domain is ETGVTQSPTHLIKTRGQQVTLRCSSQSGHNTVSWYQQALGQGPQFIFQYYREEENGRGNFPPRFSGLQFPNYSSELNVNALELDDSALYLCASSSPTPQRGGADTQYFGPGTRLTVL.

The chain combines TRBV5-1 with TRBJ1-1; D ambiguous. The length of the CDR3 is 13 residues. The V gene's germline CDR1 is SGHRS and CDR2 YFSETQ. Deletions cut 2 bases from V and 4 bases from J, with 9 bases between. CDR3 sequence: CASSLDSPTEAFF. Here the CDR3 DNA reads TGCGCCAGCAGCTTAGATAGCCCCACTGAAGCTTTCTTT.